The clone carrying this T cell receptor beta chain was detected once. Its antigen is not identified. V gave up 2 bases and J gave up 2 bases, with 8 bases separating them. This CDR3 contains 14 residues. Germline V gives CDR1 MGHDK, CDR2 SYGVNS. This entry comes from a study of cytomegalovirus exposure and HLA in healthy donors. The study's findings and limits: As confirmed in vitro, a few CMV-associated chains were specific for CMV antigens. The TCR clusters that emerged in the first cohort tended, a later analysis found, to co-occur in the approximately 120 validation repertoires.

Sequenced by immunoSEQ multiplex PCR; TCRdb stores in-frame clones only, minus some. The table lists approximately 180,000 clones, 86% of them singletons. The specimen sequenced was PBMCs. The source is a woman under 30 in good health and CMV-seronegative. V is TRBV25-1 and J is TRBJ2-3; D unclear. The DNA of the CDR3 is TGTGCCAGCAGTGAAGGCCTTCCCACAGATACGCAGTATTTT. This gives the protein CASSEGLPTDTQYF.